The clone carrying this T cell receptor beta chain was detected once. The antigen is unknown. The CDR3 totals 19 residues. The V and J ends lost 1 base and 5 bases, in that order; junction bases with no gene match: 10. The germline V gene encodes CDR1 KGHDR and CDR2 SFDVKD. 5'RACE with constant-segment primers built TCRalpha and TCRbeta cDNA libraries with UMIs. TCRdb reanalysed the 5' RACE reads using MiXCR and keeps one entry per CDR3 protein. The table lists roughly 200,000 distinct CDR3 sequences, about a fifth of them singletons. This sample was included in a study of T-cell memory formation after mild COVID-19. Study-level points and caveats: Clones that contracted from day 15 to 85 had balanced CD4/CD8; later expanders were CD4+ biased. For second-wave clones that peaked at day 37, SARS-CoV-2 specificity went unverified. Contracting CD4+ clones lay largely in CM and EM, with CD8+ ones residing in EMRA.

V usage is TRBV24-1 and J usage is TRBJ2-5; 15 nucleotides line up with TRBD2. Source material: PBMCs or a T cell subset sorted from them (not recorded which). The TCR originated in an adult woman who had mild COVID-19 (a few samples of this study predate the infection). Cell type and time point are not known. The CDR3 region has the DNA TGTGCCACCAGTGATTTCGGGACTAGCGGGAGGATGGGTTGGGAGACCCAGTACTTC. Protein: CATSDFGTSGRMGWETQYF.